The rows below give T cell receptor beta chains drawn from one sample of a study of blood T cell repertoires in COVID-19. The protocol was immunoSEQ multiplex PCR, while the TCRdb copy is restricted to in-frame clones and leaves out a portion. The sample gives 70,000 to 85,000 clones, over 70% of which show up once; approximately 37% is in the top ten. The sequencing input was peripheral blood. All receptors come from a man of 80 years or more with active or convalescent COVID-19. The CDR3 runs from the conserved cysteine through the conserved F or W. D genes are given only for firm matches. Clone size is not always given. Where it is, it says once, few, many or a class for expanded clones.

d_call,clone_size,j_call,v_call,cdr3_nt,cdr3_aa
TRBD1,-,TRBJ2-2,TRBV15,TGTGCCACCAGGGGACAGGAGAACACCGGGGAGCTGTTTTTT,CATRGQENTGELFF
-,-,TRBJ2-4,TRBV18,TGTGCCAGCTCACTCCCGCAGGTAGCCAAAAACATTCAGTACTTC,CASSLPQVAKNIQYF
-,once,TRBJ2-1,TRBV7-2,TGTGCCAGCAGCCTGATAGGAGGGATTGCCGACAATGAGCAGTTCTTC,CASSLIGGIADNEQFF
-,-,TRBJ1-1,TRBV5-1,TGCGCCAGCAGCTTGTCGGGGGGTGGCACTGAAGCTTTCTTT,CASSLSGGGTEAFF
TRBD1,-,TRBJ1-2,TRBV29-1,TGCAGCGTAGAGGGACAGGGGAAAATCAACTATGGCTACACCTTC,CSVEGQGKINYGYTF
TRBD1,-,TRBJ1-2,TRBV2,TGTGCCACTACAGGGGACGCCCACTATGGCTACACCTTC,CATTGDAHYGYTF
TRBD1,few,TRBJ2-1,TRBV5-1,TGCGCCAGCAGCCCGGGACAGGGTAGCCCCTATGAGCAGTTCTTC,CASSPGQGSPYEQFF
TRBD1,-,TRBJ2-7,TRBV27,TGTGCCAGCAGTAGAGGGACAGGGAGAGGCCACGAGCAGTACTTC,CASSRGTGRGHEQYF
-,few,TRBJ2-3,TRBV2,TGTGCCAGCAGTGTTTCTGGGGCAGGGGGGAGGGATACGCAGTATTTT,CASSVSGAGGRDTQYF
TRBD2,-,TRBJ2-1,TRBV4-1,TGCGCCAGCAGCCAAGGGGGTATGGGGACTAGCGGGTTAGACAATGAGCAGTTCTTC,CASSQGGMGTSGLDNEQFF
-,-,TRBJ2-7,TRBV11-3,TGTGCCAGCAGCTTCAGGATCCCCCATTTTACCTACGAGCAGTACTTC,CASSFRIPHFTYEQYF
-,-,TRBJ2-1,TRBV5-1,TGCGCCAGCAGCTTAGGAGTGTACAATGAGCAGTTCTTC,CASSLGVYNEQFF
TRBD1,-,TRBJ1-4,TRBV6-5,TGTGCCAGCAGTAAGACAGGGGCCACCAATGAAAAACTGTTTTTT,CASSKTGATNEKLFF